The subject of this entry is one TCR beta chain. Its cognate antigen is unknown. Germline CDR1 reads SGHRS; CDR2 reads YFSETQ. The CDR3 has 16 amino acids. V lost 1 base to trimming and J lost 0 bases; unmatched junction nucleotides: 7. This sample was included in a study of cytomegalovirus exposure and HLA in healthy donors. Study findings and constraints: Immune exposure data for these donors was limited to CMV serostatus. One cluster of highly shared sequence variants probably arose as a sequencing artifact.

It was with 60 Vbeta and 13 Jbeta primers that the PCR ran. Measured with immunoSEQ multiplex PCR; TCRdb has only the in-frame clones, and not every one. The table records around 100,000 clones, less than 85% of them present only once. The source is a woman aged 55-69 years in good health and CMV-seropositive. Material for sequencing was PBMCs. This chain connects TRBV5-1 to TRBJ2-7; 7 bases align to TRBD1. The CDR3 spells CASSLTLDRSSYEQYF. The CDR3 DNA sequence: TGCGCCAGCAGCTTGACCTTGGACAGGAGCTCCTACGAGCAGTACTTC.